This T cell receptor beta chain was sequenced in a study of siplizumab effects on memory and regulatory T cells. Study findings and constraints: Unstimulated subsets contained matches for only a minor fraction of alloreactive clones. The diversity of naive T cells seemed greater than that of memory cells, and their alloresponse contribution seemed major. Many proliferating CD4+ or CD8+ clones remained unclassified. Roughly 75-95% of them could not be assigned either a naive or a memory phenotype. The study found that siplizumab significantly reduced alloreactive sequences traceable to unstimulated CD4+ memory cells.

Here immunoSEQ multiplex PCR was the method, and the copy in TCRdb shows in-frame clones only, minus some. The sample has about 100,000 clones, about 91% seen once. Looked up from germline, CDR1 is SNHLY and CDR2 is FYNNEI. The CDR3 is 14 residues long. V dropped 6 bases and J dropped 8 bases, with 19 bases sitting between them. This clone turned up a few times. The antigen is unknown. The sample taken for sequencing was CD4+ T cells sorted from blood. V usage is TRBV2 and J usage is TRBJ1-2; D is undetermined. The sequence derives from a human donor in good health. Some clones in this sample may be carry-over from other donors' samples. The CDR3 loop is CASSVFTYDGGYTF. CDR3 DNA sequence: TGTGCCAGCAGCGTGTTCACCTACGATGGGGGCTACACCTTC.